Below are 29 T cell receptor beta chains sequenced from a single sample in a study of persistence of HIV-infected CD4 T cells (dated by TCRdb to the early 2020s). No antigens are known for them. The immunoSEQ hsTCRB assay version 4 in survey mode was used to sequence TCRbeta repertoires from genomic DNA. As stored in TCRdb, this immuneACCESS dataset retains in-frame rearrangements with V and J assigned. A fraction of the clones does not appear; measured against another copy, unresolved V genes explain less than half of the discrepancy, and the remainder lacks a known reason. In this sample the table shows roughly 41,000 clones, approximately 84% of which occur a single time. Of the sample, approximately 1.6% falls within the top ten clones. Sample treatment or condition, as interpreted from the label and publication: suppressive antiretroviral therapy. Cells were stimulated with lysates of CMV-infected fibroblasts at around 10 ug/mL. Memory populations depleted of antigen-responding cells were obtained by sorting nonresponding CD40L-negative CD69-negative CD45RO-high memory CD4+ T cells.

Sample: CD4+ T cells sorted from PBMCs after approximately 19-hour stimulation, taken from a patient who received antiretroviral therapy. The cell subset or site label of this sample denotes: CD40L-CD69- CD45RO-high memory CD4 T cells not responding to CMV lysate. These receptors all come from an adult man with HIV who was CMV-seropositive.

J is TRBJ2-2 and V is TRBV4-1; a possible D gene is TRBD1 (6 bases). There are 17 residues in the CDR3. CDR1 and CDR2 (germline): MGHRA, YSYEKL. V dropped 0 bases and J dropped 6 bases, with 17 bases sitting between them. The CDR3 DNA follows: TGCGCCAGCAGCCAAGAGGCTCGGCAGGGGCACGCCGGGGAGCTGTTTTTT. Protein sequence: CASSQEARQGHAGELFF.

This rearrangement joins TRBV6-1 to TRBJ1-2, with D tentatively TRBD1 (6 bases). V was cut by 2 bases and J by 8 bases, with 9 bases left in between. The CDR3 loop spans 12 amino acids. Germline CDR1 MNHNS, CDR2 SASEGT. CDR3 sequence (DNA): TGTGCCAGCAGTGAAACAGGGAGCGGCTACACCTTC. It is translated as CASSETGSGYTF.

The chain joins TRBV6-1 to TRBJ2-7; TRBD1 is a possible D gene (7 bases). The CDR3 length is 16 residues. CDR1 MNHNS and CDR2 SASEGT come from the germline V gene. Deletions cut 3 bases from V and 2 bases from J, with 17 bases between. The CDR3 loop reads CASSEFGTAGPYEQYF. The CDR3 DNA follows: TGTGCCAGCAGTGAGTTCGGGACAGCGGGTCCCTACGAGCAGTACTTC.

V and J are TRBV27 and TRBJ2-2; 8 nucleotides align to TRBD2. Germline CDR1 reads MNHEY; CDR2 reads SMNVEV (reference sequence). V lost 10 bases and J lost 5; bases outside the gene matches: 9. The CDR3 extends over 14 amino acids. CDR3 nucleotides: TGTGCCACCCACGGGGGGGGGAGTACCGGGGAGCTGTTTTTT. Encoded protein: CATHGGGSTGELFF.

The gene calls are TRBV2 and TRBJ1-5; D is unresolved. The CDR3 loop spans 15 amino acids. The ends were cut back, 4 bases at V and 2 bases at J, with 12 bases in the middle. Germline CDR1 SNHLY, CDR2 FYNNEI. CDR3 sequence (DNA): TGTGCCAGCAGTGTTTCGAGACGGGGCAATCAGCCCCAGCATTTT. It is translated as CASSVSRRGNQPQHF.

The gene calls are TRBV6-5 and TRBJ2-2, with D possibly called TRBD1 or TRBD2 (5 bases each). The CDR3 sequence is 14 residues long. Trimming left V 6 bases short and J 6 bases short, with 14 bases between. Germline values: CDR1 MNHEY, CDR2 SVGAGI. CDR3 in amino acids: CASRTGTRAGELFF. The CDR3 region has the DNA TGTGCCAGCAGGACCGGGACCCGGGCCGGGGAGCTGTTTTTT.

This sequence joins TRBV5-4 and TRBJ2-2; D possibly corresponds to TRBD2 (6 bases). There are 16 residues in the CDR3. Per germline, CDR1 SGHNT and CDR2 YYREEE (reference sequence). The germline V and J ends were trimmed by 4 bases and 3 bases, with 16 bases remaining between them. CDR3 region: CASSPGLPTHTGELFF. In nucleotides, the CDR3 is TGTGCCAGCAGCCCGGGACTTCCTACACACACCGGGGAGCTGTTTTTT.

In its sample, this clone was seen a few times. The sample contains more than one DNA sequence encoding this CDR3. The V gene is TRBV6-1, the J gene TRBJ1-2; the D is unclear. The CDR3 has 12 amino acids. V lost 1 base and J lost 5, with 5 bases in between. Germline loops: CDR1 MNHNS, CDR2 SASEGT. The CDR3 bases are TGTGCCAGCAGTGAAGGAAAGTATGGCTACACCTTC. Its translation is CASSEGKYGYTF.

Concerning this clone: The sample carries other DNA sequences with the same CDR3. The V and J genes are TRBV5-1 and TRBJ1-1; unclear D gene. The CDR3 contains 13 residues. V was clipped by 8 bases and J by 5 bases, with 16 bases between them. Germline V gene sequence: CDR1 SGHRS, CDR2 YFSETQ. The CDR3 loop is CASSTQERTEAFF. The CDR3 bases are TGCGCCAGTAGCACCCAGGAACGGACTGAAGCTTTCTTT.

The chain has TRBV27 and TRBJ1-5, with D hard to call. Germline V gene lookup returns CDR1 MNHEY and CDR2 SMNVEV (reference sequence). The CDR3 runs to 15 residues. The germline V and J ends were trimmed by 0 bases and 3 bases, with 9 bases remaining between them. CDR3 sequence: CASSLSISNNQPQHF. DNA for the CDR3: TGTGCCAGCAGTTTATCGATATCTAACAATCAGCCCCAGCATTTT.

The sample holds one count of this clone. The V and J genes are TRBV6-1 and TRBJ2-7; 8 bases agree with TRBD1. Trimming cost V 11 bases and J 3 bases; bases outside gene matches: 15. CDR1 is MNHNS, CDR2 SASEGT, per germline. The CDR3 is 15 amino acids. The CDR3 sequence: CAVSPPTQGVYEQYF. As DNA, the CDR3 is TGTGCCGTTTCCCCCCCCACACAGGGGGTCTACGAGCAGTACTTC.

The chain recombines TRBV7-2 with TRBJ2-2, with D uncertain. The V and J ends lost 3 bases and 1 base respectively, with 6 bases between them. Germline CDR1 SGHTA, CDR2 FQGNSA. The CDR3 has 14 amino acids. CDR3: CASSLQQNTGELFF. In DNA, the CDR3 is TGTGCCAGCAGCTTGCAGCAGAACACCGGGGAGCTGTTTTTT. Based on the CDR3 plus reference TRBV7-2 and TRBJ2-2, the full variable domain is GAGVSQSPSNKVTEKGKDVELRCDPISGHTALYWYRQSLGQGLEFLIYFQGNSAPDKSGLPSDRFSAERTGGSVSTLTIQRTQQEDSAVYLCASSLQQNTGELFFGEGSRLTVL.

This clone was picked up one time. The chain uses TRBV5-4 and TRBJ2-5, with 10 bases fitting TRBD2. The germline V gene has CDR1 SGHNT and CDR2 YYREEE (reference sequence). This CDR3 spans 16 amino acids. V lost 0 bases and J lost 2; bases outside the gene matches: 4. The CDR3 region has the DNA TGTGCCAGCAGCTTGGGTGTAGCGGGGGGACAAGAGACCCAGTACTTC. As protein: CASSLGVAGGQETQYF.

This clone was counted between two and nine times. The genes are TRBV24-1 and TRBJ2-1; 12 positions match TRBD2. This CDR3 region has 16 residues. Trimming cost V 0 bases and J 8 bases; bases outside gene matches: 4. Germline CDR1 is KGHDR and CDR2 is SFDVKD. CDR3 amino acids: CATSDLLAGGPDEQFF. For the CDR3, the DNA is TGTGCCACCAGTGATTTGCTAGCGGGGGGGCCGGATGAGCAGTTCTTC.

This chain connects TRBV6-5 to TRBJ2-2; D ambiguous. V lost 5 bases to trimming and J lost 2 bases, with 9 bases between them. The germline gives CDR1 MNHEY, CDR2 SVGAGI. This CDR3 has 14 amino acids. CDR3 residues: CASSRHHNTGELFF. The CDR3 DNA reads as TGTGCCAGCAGTAGACACCACAACACCGGGGAGCTGTTTTTT.

V gene TRBV6-5 combines with J gene TRBJ1-1; 9 bases align to TRBD1. Losses at the gene ends were 6 bases for V and 9 bases for J; bases not matched to a gene: 2. The CDR3 extends over 11 amino acids. Germline V lookup: CDR1 MNHEY, CDR2 SVGAGI. CDR3 protein: CASRGTGQAFF. The CDR3 nucleotides read TGTGCCAGCAGGGGGACAGGGCAAGCTTTCTTT.

The rearrangement uses TRBV6-5 and TRBJ1-2; 7 bases are a match to TRBD1. CDR1 MNHEY and CDR2 SVGAGI come from the germline V gene. The CDR3 runs to 14 residues. J was trimmed by 4 bases and V by 4 bases; bases with no gene match: 6. The CDR3 DNA is TGTGCCAGCAGTTCCAACAGGGGCGCCTATGGCTACACCTTC. Its translation: CASSSNRGAYGYTF.

This clone was seen a handful of times. The V call is TRBV15, the J call TRBJ2-2, with D hard to call. Looked up from germline, CDR1 is LNHNV and CDR2 is YYDKDF (reference sequence). Trimming removed 3 bases from V and 4 bases from J, with 9 bases in between. The CDR3 sequence is 14 residues long. The DNA of the CDR3 is TGTGCCACCAGCAGCCCCACTGGCACCGGGGAGCTGTTTTTT. Its protein is CATSSPTGTGELFF.

The chain employs TRBV7-8 and TRBJ1-6; TRBD1 matches 7 bases. Trimming cost V 4 bases and J 10 bases; bases outside gene matches: 10. This CDR3 contains 15 residues. Germline V lookup: CDR1 SGHVS, CDR2 FQNEAQ. The CDR3 loop is CASSSGQLRGSPLHF. For the CDR3, the DNA is TGTGCCAGCAGCTCGGGACAGTTACGGGGGTCACCCCTCCACTTT. Based on the CDR3 plus reference TRBV7-8 and TRBJ1-6, the full variable domain is GAGVSQSPRYKVAKRGQDVALRCDPISGHVSLFWYQQALGQGPEFLTYFQNEAQLDKSGLPSDRFFAERPEGSVSTLKIQRTQQEDSAVYLCASSSGQLRGSPLHFGNGTRLTVT.

This clone was counted only a few times. The V and J genes are TRBV3-1 (or the pseudogene TRBV3-2) and TRBJ2-7, with 10 bases lining up with TRBD1. Germline CDR1 reads LGHDT; CDR2 reads YNNKEL (reference sequence). The CDR3 loop spans 16 amino acids. V shed 5 bases and J 3 bases; nucleotides not matched to a gene: 10. The CDR3 sequence is CASSFSSGQGNYEQYF. The CDR3 region has the DNA TGTGCCAGCAGCTTCTCCTCGGGACAGGGGAACTACGAGCAGTACTTC.

This clone was counted a single time. V gene TRBV28 combines with J gene TRBJ2-1; 16 nucleotides align to TRBD2. V lost 5 bases and J lost 8; bases outside the gene matches: 6. Germline CDR1 is MDHEN and CDR2 is SYDVKM. The CDR3 loop spans 16 amino acids. The CDR3 loop is CASSLTGLAGGDEQFF. CDR3 nucleotide sequence: TGTGCCAGCAGTCTCACGGGACTAGCGGGGGGGGATGAGCAGTTCTTC. The full variable domain, its missing parts supplied by reference TRBV28 and TRBJ2-1, is DVKVTQSSRYLVKRTGEKVFLECVQDMDHENMFWYRQDPGLGLRLIYFSYDVKMKEKGDIPEGYSVSREKKERFSLILESASTNQTSMYLCASSLTGLAGGDEQFFGPGTRLTVL.

The chain employs TRBV7-2 and TRBJ1-5, with a weak D call TRBD1 (6 bases). CDR3 length: 16 amino acids. Trimming pared 6 bases from V and 4 bases from J, leaving 19 bases between. Germline lookup yields CDR1 SGHTA and CDR2 FQGNSA. The CDR3 reads CASSPRAGAGNQPQHF. Written as DNA, the CDR3 is TGTGCCAGCAGTCCGAGGGCGGGGGCAGGGAATCAGCCCCAGCATTTT.

The CDR3 is CASSLIGGLGADYGYTF. The CDR3 DNA follows: TGTGCCAGCAGTTTAATTGGGGGGCTAGGGGCCGACTATGGCTACACCTTC. V and J are TRBV27 and TRBJ1-2, with D perhaps TRBD1 (6 bases). Germline assignment: CDR1 MNHEY and CDR2 SMNVEV (reference sequence). The CDR3 sequence is 17 residues long. V gave up 2 bases and J gave up 3 bases, with 19 bases separating them.

In its sample, this clone was seen a few times. The V call is TRBV5-1, the J call TRBJ1-1; tentatively, D is TRBD1 (5 bases). Germline lookup yields CDR1 SGHRS and CDR2 YFSETQ. Trimming took 4 bases from V and 3 from J, leaving 16 bases between them. The CDR3 is 15 amino acids. The CDR3 is CASSAPGGRYTEAFF. The DNA of the CDR3 is TGCGCCAGCAGCGCCCCGGGGGGACGGTACACTGAAGCTTTCTTT.

The chain couples TRBV5-5 to TRBJ2-2; 12 nucleotides agree with TRBD1. Trimming at V came to 6 bases and at J to 4 bases, leaving 10 bases not matched to a gene. There are 17 residues in the CDR3. Germline V lookup: CDR1 SGHKS, CDR2 YYEKEE (reference sequence). The CDR3 DNA follows: TGTGCCAGCAACCCAGTAGGGACAGGGGGCAGCACCGGGGAGCTGTTTTTT. This translates into CASNPVGTGGSTGELFF. Together with reference TRBV5-5 and TRBJ2-2, the CDR3 gives the full variable domain: DAGVTQSPTHLIKTRGQQVTLRCSPISGHKSVSWYQQVLGQGPQFIFQYYEKEERGRGNFPDRFSARQFPNYSSELNVNALLLGDSALYLCASNPVGTGGSTGELFFGEGSRLTVL.

V gene TRBV28 combines with J gene TRBJ2-4, with 10 positions matching TRBD1. The germline gives CDR1 MDHEN, CDR2 SYDVKM. The CDR3 extends over 18 amino acids. Trimming took 10 bases from V and 1 from J; bases not matched to a gene: 16. Written as DNA, the CDR3 is TGTGCCACCGCTACCGCCGTCCCGGGACAGGGGGCCAAAAACATTCAGTACTTC. Residues: CATATAVPGQGAKNIQYF.

V gene TRBV27 combines with J gene TRBJ2-1, with TRBD1 matching over 7 bases. The CDR3 runs 16 residues. Per germline, CDR1 MNHEY and CDR2 SMNVEV (reference sequence). Germline trimming cut 4 bases from V and 7 bases from J; bases unmatched to any gene: 13. CDR3 nucleotide sequence: TGTGCCAGCAGTTCCCCAGCAGGGGGTTTGTATAATGAGCAGTTCTTC. It translates to CASSSPAGGLYNEQFF.

The chain joins TRBV13 to TRBJ2-6; D uncertain. Per germline, CDR1 PRHDT and CDR2 FYEKMQ (reference sequence). With 4 bases removed from V and 2 bases from J, the gap between germline ends came to 3 bases. This CDR3 is built from 13 residues. DNA for the CDR3: TGTGCCAGCAGCTCCGCTGGGGCCAACGTCCTGACTTTC. Translating it yields CASSSAGANVLTF.

This chain connects TRBV2 to TRBJ1-5, with a weak D call TRBD1 (6 bases). The germline V gene has CDR1 SNHLY and CDR2 FYNNEI. This CDR3 spans 15 amino acids. With 3 bases removed from V and 0 bases from J, the gap between germline ends came to 9 bases. The CDR3 DNA is TGTGCCAGCAGTGAGGGACAAAGTAGCAATCAGCCCCAGCATTTT. Protein sequence: CASSEGQSSNQPQHF.